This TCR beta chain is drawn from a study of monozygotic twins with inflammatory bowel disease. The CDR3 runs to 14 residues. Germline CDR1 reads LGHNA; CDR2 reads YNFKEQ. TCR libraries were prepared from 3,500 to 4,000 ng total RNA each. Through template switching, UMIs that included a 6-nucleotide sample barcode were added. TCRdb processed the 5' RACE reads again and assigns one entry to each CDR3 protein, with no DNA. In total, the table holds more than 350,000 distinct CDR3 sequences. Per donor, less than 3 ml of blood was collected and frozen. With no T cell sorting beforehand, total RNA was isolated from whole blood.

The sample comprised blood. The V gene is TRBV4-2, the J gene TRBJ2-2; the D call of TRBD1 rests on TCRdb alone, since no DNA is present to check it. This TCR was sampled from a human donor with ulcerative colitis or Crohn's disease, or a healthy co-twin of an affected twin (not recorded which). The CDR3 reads CASSQDRGPGELFF.